The rows below give T cell receptor beta chains drawn from one sample of a study of long-term antiretroviral therapy in people with HIV. The assay was immunoSEQ multiplex PCR, and TCRdb's table has in-frame clones only and misses some. The table includes 20,000 to 25,000 clones, 70% to 90% detected once. This sample comprised unsorted PBMCs, obtained 1.6 years after starting antiretroviral therapy. The receptors stem from a middle-aged man with HIV. CDR3s include the opening cysteine and the closing phenylalanine or tryptophan. D genes are given only for firm matches. Rows give clone size only sometimes, using once, few, many, or a class for an expanded clone.

V gene: TRBV6-1
CDR3 length: 14
clone size: -
D gene: -
J gene: TRBJ2-3
CDR3 protein: CASSLERTTDTQYF
CDR3 DNA: TGTGCCAGCAGTCTCGAGCGGACCACAGATACGCAGTATTTT

V gene: TRBV19
CDR3 length: 16
clone size: -
D gene: -
J gene: TRBJ1-4
CDR3 protein: CASSTTAGGSDEKLFF
CDR3 DNA: TGTGCCAGTAGTACCACGGCCGGGGGAAGCGATGAAAAACTGTTTTTT

V gene: TRBV5-1
CDR3 length: 16
clone size: -
D gene: TRBD2
J gene: TRBJ2-7
CDR3 protein: CASSYVDTGGSYEQYF
CDR3 DNA: TGCGCCAGCAGCTATGTGGACACGGGGGGATCCTACGAGCAGTACTTC

V gene: TRBV5-1
CDR3 length: 17
clone size: -
D gene: -
J gene: TRBJ1-4
CDR3 protein: CASSLAATAGTNEKLFF
CDR3 DNA: TGCGCCAGCAGCTTGGCCGCGACAGCCGGCACGAATGAAAAACTGTTTTTT

V gene: TRBV7-9
CDR3 length: 15
clone size: -
D gene: -
J gene: TRBJ2-1
CDR3 protein: CASSPGRRGFNEQFF
CDR3 DNA: TGTGCCAGCAGCCCGGGACGAAGGGGATTCAATGAGCAGTTCTTC

V gene: TRBV6-6
CDR3 length: 14
clone size: once
D gene: TRBD1
J gene: TRBJ1-1
CDR3 protein: CASVTGTGSTEAFF
CDR3 DNA: TGTGCCAGCGTAACCGGGACAGGGAGCACTGAAGCTTTCTTT

V gene: TRBV29-1
CDR3 length: 16
clone size: -
D gene: TRBD1
J gene: TRBJ2-1
CDR3 protein: CSVEMSGTGARNEQFF
CDR3 DNA: TGCAGCGTTGAGATGAGTGGGACAGGGGCTCGGAATGAGCAGTTCTTC

V gene: TRBV4-2
CDR3 length: 18
clone size: -
D gene: -
J gene: TRBJ1-4
CDR3 protein: CASSQGPIRVAYNEKLFF
CDR3 DNA: TGTGCCAGCAGCCAAGGGCCGATCCGGGTTGCCTATAATGAAAAACTGTTTTTT

V gene: TRBV7-3
CDR3 length: 14
clone size: -
D gene: -
J gene: TRBJ2-2
CDR3 protein: CASSLGLNTGELFF
CDR3 DNA: TGTGCCAGCAGCTTAGGGCTGAACACCGGGGAGCTGTTTTTT

V gene: TRBV7-9
CDR3 length: 14
clone size: -
D gene: TRBD1
J gene: TRBJ1-1
CDR3 protein: CASSPDRDRTEAFF
CDR3 DNA: TGTGCCAGCAGTCCCGACAGGGATCGGACTGAAGCTTTCTTT

V gene: TRBV6-5
CDR3 length: 13
clone size: -
D gene: TRBD1
J gene: TRBJ1-1
CDR3 protein: CASNSQGRTEAFF
CDR3 DNA: TGTGCCAGCAACTCACAGGGGAGGACTGAAGCTTTCTTT

V gene: TRBV18
CDR3 length: 14
clone size: -
D gene: TRBD1
J gene: TRBJ1-1
CDR3 protein: CASSLDRGRTEAFF
CDR3 DNA: TGTGCCAGCTCACTCGACAGGGGGAGGACTGAAGCTTTCTTT

V gene: TRBV10-3
CDR3 length: 16
clone size: -
D gene: TRBD1
J gene: TRBJ2-3
CDR3 protein: CAISESPGQGADTQYF
CDR3 DNA: TGTGCCATCAGTGAGTCCCCGGGACAGGGGGCAGATACGCAGTATTTT

V gene: TRBV11-2
CDR3 length: 15
clone size: -
D gene: TRBD2
J gene: TRBJ2-7
CDR3 protein: CASSLFRVAGETLYF
CDR3 DNA: TGTGCCAGCAGCTTATTCAGGGTAGCGGGAGAAACTTTGTACTTC

V gene: TRBV11-2
CDR3 length: 15
clone size: -
D gene: TRBD1
J gene: TRBJ2-7
CDR3 protein: CASSFGQGRSYEQYF
CDR3 DNA: TGTGCCAGCAGCTTTGGACAGGGGCGCTCCTACGAGCAGTACTTC